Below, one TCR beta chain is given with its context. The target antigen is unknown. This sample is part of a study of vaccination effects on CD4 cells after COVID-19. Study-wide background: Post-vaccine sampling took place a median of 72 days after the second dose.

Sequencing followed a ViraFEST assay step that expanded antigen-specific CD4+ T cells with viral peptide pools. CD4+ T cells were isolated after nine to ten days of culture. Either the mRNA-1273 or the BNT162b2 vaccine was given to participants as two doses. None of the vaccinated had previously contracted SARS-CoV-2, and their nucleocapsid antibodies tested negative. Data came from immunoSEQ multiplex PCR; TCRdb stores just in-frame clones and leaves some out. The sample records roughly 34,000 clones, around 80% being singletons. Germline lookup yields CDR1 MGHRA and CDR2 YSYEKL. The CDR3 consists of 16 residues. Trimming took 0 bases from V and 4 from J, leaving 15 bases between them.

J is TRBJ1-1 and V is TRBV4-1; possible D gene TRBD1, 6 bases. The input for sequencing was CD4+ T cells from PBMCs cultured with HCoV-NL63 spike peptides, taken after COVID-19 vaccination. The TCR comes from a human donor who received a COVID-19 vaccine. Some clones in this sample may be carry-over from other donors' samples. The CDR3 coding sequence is TGCGCCAGCAGCCAAGAACGGGGGCGGGGACGCACTGAAGCTTTCTTT. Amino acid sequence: CASSQERGRGRTEAFF.